This is a list of T cell receptor beta chains from one sample in a study of blood T cell repertoires in COVID-19. TCRdb's table, derived via immunoSEQ multiplex PCR, lists solely in-frame clones and lacks some. Among around 60,000 clones, 80% to 90% were seen once, and the ten largest hold approximately 1.2%. The sequenced sample consisted of peripheral blood. The receptors come from a woman at least 80 years old with acute or convalescent COVID-19. CDR3s include the opening cysteine and the closing phenylalanine or tryptophan. Each record gives: J gene, D gene, clone size, V gene, CDR3 DNA, CDR3 protein. D genes are given only for firm matches. A row's size may be missing; if present it is once, few, many or a size class.

j_call: TRBJ2-4
d_call: TRBD2
clone_size: .
v_call: TRBV2
cdr3_nt: TGTGCCAGCAGTGATGCGGGGGGCGCCAAAAACATTCAGTACTTC
cdr3_aa: CASSDAGGAKNIQYF

j_call: TRBJ2-7
d_call: .
clone_size: .
v_call: TRBV9
cdr3_nt: TGTGCCAGCAGCGTAGATGTAGAGAGCTCCTACGAGCAGTACTTC
cdr3_aa: CASSVDVESSYEQYF

j_call: TRBJ2-7
d_call: .
clone_size: .
v_call: TRBV7-9
cdr3_nt: TGTGCCAGCAGCTTAGCAGGAGGGGTAAGGGGTGAGCAGTACTTC
cdr3_aa: CASSLAGGVRGEQYF

j_call: TRBJ2-7
d_call: .
clone_size: .
v_call: TRBV4-3
cdr3_nt: TGCGCCAGCAGCCACCCCAGAAACGAGCAGTACTTC
cdr3_aa: CASSHPRNEQYF

j_call: TRBJ1-2
d_call: .
clone_size: .
v_call: TRBV29-1
cdr3_nt: TGCAGCGTCCAGGGTCCTGGTGACTACACCTTC
cdr3_aa: CSVQGPGDYTF

j_call: TRBJ2-7
d_call: .
clone_size: .
v_call: TRBV12-3/TRBV12-4
cdr3_nt: TGTGCCAGCAGTCTTAACAGGGCCTACGAGCAGTACTTC
cdr3_aa: CASSLNRAYEQYF

j_call: TRBJ1-1
d_call: TRBD1
clone_size: .
v_call: TRBV9
cdr3_nt: TGTGCCAGCAGCGTAGCTACAGGACAGGGAGCTTTCTTT
cdr3_aa: CASSVATGQGAFF

j_call: TRBJ1-1
d_call: .
clone_size: .
v_call: TRBV7-3
cdr3_nt: TGTGCCAGCAGCCTCAGGGCTACGGGTACTGAAGCTTTCTTT
cdr3_aa: CASSLRATGTEAFF

j_call: TRBJ1-3
d_call: .
clone_size: .
v_call: TRBV7-9
cdr3_nt: TGTGCCAGCAGCCCAGGGGACATCTCTGGAAACACCATATATTTT
cdr3_aa: CASSPGDISGNTIYF

j_call: TRBJ2-5
d_call: .
clone_size: .
v_call: TRBV3-1/TRBV3-2
cdr3_nt: TGTGCCAGCAGCCAAATCTCCGGAGGGGAGACCCAGTACTTC
cdr3_aa: CASSQISGGETQYF

j_call: TRBJ2-7
d_call: .
clone_size: .
v_call: TRBV10-3
cdr3_nt: TGTGCCATCAGTGAGTCGCGGGGAGGGGGCTACGAGCAGTACTTC
cdr3_aa: CAISESRGGGYEQYF

j_call: TRBJ1-2
d_call: .
clone_size: .
v_call: TRBV4-3
cdr3_nt: TGCGCCAGCAGCCAAGAGGGCAGGGGCGGCTACACCTTC
cdr3_aa: CASSQEGRGGYTF

j_call: TRBJ1-2
d_call: TRBD1
clone_size: .
v_call: TRBV30
cdr3_nt: TGTGCCTGGAGTTCGGGACAGATATCTGGTGGCTACACCTTC
cdr3_aa: CAWSSGQISGGYTF

j_call: TRBJ1-2
d_call: .
clone_size: .
v_call: TRBV9
cdr3_nt: TGTGCCAGCAGCAGACAGGCTAACTATGGCTACACCTTC
cdr3_aa: CASSRQANYGYTF

j_call: TRBJ1-2
d_call: .
clone_size: .
v_call: TRBV5-4
cdr3_nt: TGTGCCAGCAGCTTGAACGGAGTGAACTATGGCTACACCTTC
cdr3_aa: CASSLNGVNYGYTF

j_call: TRBJ2-1
d_call: .
clone_size: .
v_call: TRBV20-1
cdr3_nt: TGCAGTGCTCTAGATTGGGAGCAGTTCTTC
cdr3_aa: CSALDWEQFF

j_call: TRBJ2-5
d_call: .
clone_size: .
v_call: TRBV7-3
cdr3_nt: TGTGCCAGCAGCTTAGAGGGCGCGGGGTACCAAGAGACCCAGTACTTC
cdr3_aa: CASSLEGAGYQETQYF

j_call: TRBJ1-5
d_call: .
clone_size: .
v_call: TRBV28
cdr3_nt: TGTGCCAGCAGTTTAGGGGGGGCGGCCAATCAGCCCCAGCATTTT
cdr3_aa: CASSLGGAANQPQHF

j_call: TRBJ1-2
d_call: .
clone_size: .
v_call: TRBV7-6
cdr3_nt: TGTGCCAGCAGCCCCGGGGGGTCCAGGGGCTACACCTTC
cdr3_aa: CASSPGGSRGYTF

j_call: TRBJ1-2
d_call: .
clone_size: .
v_call: TRBV4-3
cdr3_nt: TGCGCCAGCAGCCAAGATACAGTCTATGGCTACACCTTC
cdr3_aa: CASSQDTVYGYTF

j_call: TRBJ1-2
d_call: TRBD1
clone_size: once
v_call: TRBV19
cdr3_nt: TGTGCCAGTAGTATACCGCAGGGGGGAGGTAACTATGGCTACACCTTC
cdr3_aa: CASSIPQGGGNYGYTF

j_call: TRBJ1-2
d_call: .
clone_size: .
v_call: TRBV28
cdr3_nt: TGTGCCAGCAGTTTTCAGGGCGGCTACACCTTC
cdr3_aa: CASSFQGGYTF

j_call: TRBJ1-5
d_call: .
clone_size: few
v_call: TRBV19
cdr3_nt: TGTGCCAGTAGTACCCGGGACAACAATCAGCCCCAGCATTTT
cdr3_aa: CASSTRDNNQPQHF

j_call: TRBJ1-2
d_call: .
clone_size: .
v_call: TRBV5-5
cdr3_nt: TGTGCCAGCTCGGAGGGATACTATGGCTACACCTTC
cdr3_aa: CASSEGYYGYTF

j_call: TRBJ1-6
d_call: .
clone_size: .
v_call: TRBV2
cdr3_nt: TGTGCCAGTAAGCGGGACAAACCTAATTCACCCCTCCACTTT
cdr3_aa: CASKRDKPNSPLHF

j_call: TRBJ1-1
d_call: TRBD1
clone_size: once
v_call: TRBV5-1
cdr3_nt: TGCGCCAGCAGCTTGTCCCCAGGGGGCGACACTGAAGCTTTCTTT
cdr3_aa: CASSLSPGGDTEAFF

j_call: TRBJ2-4
d_call: .
clone_size: .
v_call: TRBV15
cdr3_nt: TGTGCCACCAGCAGAGATCTGTATGAAAACATTCAGTACTTC
cdr3_aa: CATSRDLYENIQYF

j_call: TRBJ1-6
d_call: .
clone_size: .
v_call: TRBV3-1/TRBV3-2
cdr3_nt: TGTGCCAGCAGCCAAGGTTACTTGGCGGGTTCACCCCTCCACTTT
cdr3_aa: CASSQGYLAGSPLHF

j_call: TRBJ2-7
d_call: TRBD1
clone_size: .
v_call: TRBV4-2
cdr3_nt: TGTGCCAGCAGCCAAGCCATTGGGACAGGCTACGAGCAGTACTTC
cdr3_aa: CASSQAIGTGYEQYF

j_call: TRBJ2-7
d_call: TRBD1
clone_size: .
v_call: TRBV7-2
cdr3_nt: TGTGCCAGCAGCTTCCAGGGACAGGTTCCCTACGAGCAGTACTTC
cdr3_aa: CASSFQGQVPYEQYF

j_call: TRBJ2-3
d_call: .
clone_size: few
v_call: TRBV28
cdr3_nt: TGTGCCACCCGTACCAGGGGTCTCGGGCAGGGGTACACAGATACGCAGTATTTT
cdr3_aa: CATRTRGLGQGYTDTQYF

j_call: TRBJ2-7
d_call: TRBD1
clone_size: .
v_call: TRBV4-2
cdr3_nt: TGTGCCAGCAGCCAACTGGGACAGGGGCCAGCCGAGCAGTACTTC
cdr3_aa: CASSQLGQGPAEQYF

j_call: TRBJ1-1
d_call: .
clone_size: .
v_call: TRBV6-5
cdr3_nt: TGTGCCAGCAGTTCCTTAGTTGACACTGAAGCTTTCTTT
cdr3_aa: CASSSLVDTEAFF

j_call: TRBJ2-2
d_call: .
clone_size: few
v_call: TRBV2
cdr3_nt: TGTGCCAGCAGGTGGGCAGGGAACAACGGGGAGCTGTTTTTT
cdr3_aa: CASRWAGNNGELFF

j_call: TRBJ2-1
d_call: .
clone_size: .
v_call: TRBV6-6
cdr3_nt: TGTGCCAGCAATCCTTCCGGTTCTGTGCAGTTCTTC
cdr3_aa: CASNPSGSVQFF

j_call: TRBJ2-1
d_call: .
clone_size: .
v_call: TRBV6-4
cdr3_nt: TGTGCCAGCAGTACCCTCCCGGGGTCCTACAATGAGCAGTTCTTC
cdr3_aa: CASSTLPGSYNEQFF

j_call: TRBJ2-7
d_call: TRBD1
clone_size: .
v_call: TRBV3-1/TRBV3-2
cdr3_nt: TGTGCCAGCAGCCATAGGGACAGGGAGGGCGAGCAGTACTTC
cdr3_aa: CASSHRDREGEQYF